This T cell receptor beta chain is drawn from a study of blood T cell repertoires in COVID-19. Sequencing used immunoSEQ multiplex PCR; TCRdb keeps in-frame clones, though not all of them. This repertoire shows 400,000 or so clones, 90% found once; its top ten account for less than 0.75%. CDR1 MNHEY and CDR2 SMNVEV come from the germline V gene (reference sequence). After removal of 8 bases from V and 1 base from J, the junction contained 12 bases not matched to a gene. This CDR3 is 17 amino acids long. The receptor comes from a man aged 18 to 30 who had recovered from COVID-19. The chain couples TRBV27 to TRBJ2-5, with 11 bases aligning to TRBD2. What was sequenced was PBMCs or T cells enriched from blood (not recorded which). The CDR3 spells CASAGTSGTYFQETQYF. Written as DNA, the CDR3 is TGTGCCAGCGCCGGGACTAGCGGTACCTATTTCCAAGAGACCCAGTACTTC.